The entry below gives a single T cell receptor (beta chain) sequence along with its context. The data were obtained in a study of blood T cell repertoires in COVID-19. Looking at the study overall: Material from acute and convalescent COVID-19 was sourced from the United States, Italy and Spain. Nucleic acid was either cDNA or gDNA, and it came from T cells, B-cell-depleted T cells, or PBMCs.

The CDR3 loop spans 15 amino acids. CDR1 is SGHRS and CDR2 is YFSETQ in the germline V gene. V was shortened by 0 bases and J by 1 base, with 10 bases between the two germline ends. As handled by the study authors: Estimation of nucleated cell counts was performed using reference gene primer amplification. The assay was immunoSEQ multiplex PCR, and TCRdb's table has in-frame clones only and misses some. D and trimming come from the DNA, and the V and J calls and clone size come from that table. Of around 78,000 clones in the sample, 86% are singletons; the top ten hold more than 1.5%. The V and J genes are TRBV5-1 and TRBJ1-2; no clear D. The TCR originated in a woman aged 55-75 years with acute or convalescent COVID-19. The source material was peripheral blood. The CDR3 DNA follows: TGCGCCAGCAGCTTGGGAAACAGTTTTAACTATGGCTACACCTTC. It specifies CASSLGNSFNYGYTF.